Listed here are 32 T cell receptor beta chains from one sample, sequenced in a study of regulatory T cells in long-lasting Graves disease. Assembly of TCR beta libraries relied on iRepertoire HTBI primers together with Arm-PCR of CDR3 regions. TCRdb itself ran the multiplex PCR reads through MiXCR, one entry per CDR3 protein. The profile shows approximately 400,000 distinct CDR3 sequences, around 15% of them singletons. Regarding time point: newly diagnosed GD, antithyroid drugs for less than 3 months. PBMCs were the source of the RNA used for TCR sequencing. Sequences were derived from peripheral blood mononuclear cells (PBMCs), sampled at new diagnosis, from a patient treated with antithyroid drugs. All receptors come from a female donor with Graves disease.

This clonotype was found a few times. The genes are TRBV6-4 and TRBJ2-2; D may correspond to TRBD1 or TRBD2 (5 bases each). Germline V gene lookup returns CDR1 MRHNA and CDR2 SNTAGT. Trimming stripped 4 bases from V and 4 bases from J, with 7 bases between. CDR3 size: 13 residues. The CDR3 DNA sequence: TGTGCCAGCAGTGGGGACCTCACCGGGGAGCTGTTTTTT. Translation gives CASSGDLTGELFF.

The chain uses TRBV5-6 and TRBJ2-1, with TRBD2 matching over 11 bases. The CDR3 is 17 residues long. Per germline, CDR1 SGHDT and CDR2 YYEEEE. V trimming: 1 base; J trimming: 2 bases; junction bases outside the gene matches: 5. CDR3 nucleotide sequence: TGTGCCAGCAGCTTGCTGGGACTAGCGGCAACCTACAATGAGCAGTTCTTC. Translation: CASSLLGLAATYNEQFF.

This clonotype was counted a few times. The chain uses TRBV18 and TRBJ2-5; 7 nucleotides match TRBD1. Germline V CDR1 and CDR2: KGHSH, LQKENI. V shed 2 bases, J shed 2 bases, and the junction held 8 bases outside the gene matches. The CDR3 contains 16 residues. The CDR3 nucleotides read TGTGCCAGCTCACCAATTTGGGACAGCTTTCAAGAGACCCAGTACTTC. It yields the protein CASSPIWDSFQETQYF.

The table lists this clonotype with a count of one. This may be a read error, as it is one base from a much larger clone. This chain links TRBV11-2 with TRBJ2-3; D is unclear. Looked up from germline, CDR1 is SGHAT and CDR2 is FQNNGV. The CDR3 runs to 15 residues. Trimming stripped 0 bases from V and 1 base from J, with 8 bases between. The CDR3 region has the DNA TGTGCCAGCAGCTTAGATCCCGCGGGCACAGATACGCAGTATTTT. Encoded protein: CASSLDPAGTDTQYF.

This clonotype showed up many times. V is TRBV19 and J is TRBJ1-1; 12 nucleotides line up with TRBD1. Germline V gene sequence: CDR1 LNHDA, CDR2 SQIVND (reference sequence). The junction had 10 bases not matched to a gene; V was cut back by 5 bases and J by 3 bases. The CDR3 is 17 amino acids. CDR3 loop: CASSSKWDRGRYTEAFF. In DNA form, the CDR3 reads TGTGCCAGTAGTTCTAAATGGGACAGGGGGCGGTACACTGAAGCTTTCTTT.

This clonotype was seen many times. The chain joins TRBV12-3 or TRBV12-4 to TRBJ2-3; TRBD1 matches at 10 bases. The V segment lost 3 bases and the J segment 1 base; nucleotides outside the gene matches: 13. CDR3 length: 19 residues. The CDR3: CASSFQGDRGRRGTDTQYF. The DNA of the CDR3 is TGTGCCAGCAGTTTTCAGGGAGACAGGGGGCGGCGGGGCACAGATACGCAGTATTTT.

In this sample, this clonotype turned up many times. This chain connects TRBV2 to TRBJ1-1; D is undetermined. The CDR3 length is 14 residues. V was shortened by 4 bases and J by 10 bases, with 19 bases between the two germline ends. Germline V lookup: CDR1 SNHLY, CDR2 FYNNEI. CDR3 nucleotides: TGTGCCAGCAGTGCTCTCTTGGACTCCCCGGGAGCTTTCTTT. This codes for CASSALLDSPGAFF.

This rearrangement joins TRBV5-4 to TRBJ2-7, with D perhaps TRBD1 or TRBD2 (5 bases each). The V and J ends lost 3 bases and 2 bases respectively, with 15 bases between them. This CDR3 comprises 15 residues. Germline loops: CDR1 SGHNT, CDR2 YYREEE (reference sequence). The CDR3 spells CASSSRASGPYEQYF. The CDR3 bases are TGTGCCAGCAGCTCGCGGGCGTCGGGACCCTACGAGCAGTACTTC.

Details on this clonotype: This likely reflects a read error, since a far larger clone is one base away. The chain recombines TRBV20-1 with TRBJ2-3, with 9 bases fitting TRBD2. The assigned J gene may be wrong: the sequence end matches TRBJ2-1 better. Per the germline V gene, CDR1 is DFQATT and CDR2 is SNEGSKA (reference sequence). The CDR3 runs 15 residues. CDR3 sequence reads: CGARDRRLADNEQFF. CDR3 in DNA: TGCGGTGCTAGAGATCGAAGACTAGCGGACAATGAGCAGTTCTTC.

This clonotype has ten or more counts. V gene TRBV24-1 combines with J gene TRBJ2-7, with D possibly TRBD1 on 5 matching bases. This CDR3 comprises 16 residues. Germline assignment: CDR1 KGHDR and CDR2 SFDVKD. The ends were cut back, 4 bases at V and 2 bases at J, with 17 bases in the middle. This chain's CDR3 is CATSEDTGSVPYEQYF. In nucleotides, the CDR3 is TGTGCCACCAGTGAGGATACAGGTTCCGTCCCCTACGAGCAGTACTTC.

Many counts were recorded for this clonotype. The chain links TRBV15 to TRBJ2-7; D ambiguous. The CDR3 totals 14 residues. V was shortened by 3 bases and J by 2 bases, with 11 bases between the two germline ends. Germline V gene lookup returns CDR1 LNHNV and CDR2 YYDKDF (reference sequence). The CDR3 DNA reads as TGTGCCACCAGCAGTTCAGGTTATACCTACGAGCAGTACTTC. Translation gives CATSSSGYTYEQYF. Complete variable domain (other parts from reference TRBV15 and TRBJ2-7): DAMVIQNPRYQVTQFGKPVTLSCSQTLNHNVMYWYQQKSSQAPKLLFHYYDKDFNNEADTPDNFQSRRPNTSFCFLDIRSPGLGDTAMYLCATSSSGYTYEQYFGPGTRLTVT.

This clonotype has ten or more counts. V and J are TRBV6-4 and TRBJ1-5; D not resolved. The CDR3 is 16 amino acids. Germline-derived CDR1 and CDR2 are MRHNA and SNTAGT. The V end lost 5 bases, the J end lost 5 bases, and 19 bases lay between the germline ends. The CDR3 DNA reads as TGTGCCAGCAGTCCATCCGGGGAGATACAAGATCAGCCCCAGCATTTT. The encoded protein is CASSPSGEIQDQPQHF.

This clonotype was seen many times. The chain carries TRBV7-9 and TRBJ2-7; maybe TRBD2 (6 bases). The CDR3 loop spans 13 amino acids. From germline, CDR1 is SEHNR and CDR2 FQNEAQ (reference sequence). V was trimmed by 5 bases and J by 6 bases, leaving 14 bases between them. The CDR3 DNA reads TGTGCCAGCAGCCCCCCCGGAGGGCTCGAGCAGTACTTC. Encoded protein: CASSPPGGLEQYF.

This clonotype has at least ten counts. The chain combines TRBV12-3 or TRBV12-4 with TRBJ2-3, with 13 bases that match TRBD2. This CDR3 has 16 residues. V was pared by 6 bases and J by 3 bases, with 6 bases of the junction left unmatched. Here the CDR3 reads CASSPTSGRGTDTQYF. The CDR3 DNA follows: TGTGCCAGCAGCCCCACTAGCGGGAGGGGTACAGATACGCAGTATTTT.

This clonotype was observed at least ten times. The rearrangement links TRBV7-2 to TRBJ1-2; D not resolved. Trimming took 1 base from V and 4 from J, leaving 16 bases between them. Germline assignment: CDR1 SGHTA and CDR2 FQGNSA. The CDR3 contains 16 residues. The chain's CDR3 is CASSLGTALRVYGYTF. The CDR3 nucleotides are TGTGCCAGCAGCTTAGGGACGGCCTTGCGGGTCTATGGCTACACCTTC.

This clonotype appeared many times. CDR3 sequence: CASSLITGVQHSRGLFF. In DNA, the CDR3 is TGTGCCAGCAGTCTTATAACAGGGGTCCAACACTCTCGAGGGCTGTTTTTT. The gene calls are TRBV12-3 or TRBV12-4 and TRBJ1-4; TRBD1 aligns across 7 bases. The ends lost 5 bases at V and 14 bases at J; junction bases unmatched: 23. The CDR3 extends over 17 amino acids.

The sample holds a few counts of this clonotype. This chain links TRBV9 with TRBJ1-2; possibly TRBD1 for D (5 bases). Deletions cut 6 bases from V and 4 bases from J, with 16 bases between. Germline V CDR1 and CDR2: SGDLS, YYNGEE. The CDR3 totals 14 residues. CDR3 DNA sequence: TGTGCCAGCACCCCAGTTCCAGGGTCCTATGGCTACACCTTC. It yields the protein CASTPVPGSYGYTF.

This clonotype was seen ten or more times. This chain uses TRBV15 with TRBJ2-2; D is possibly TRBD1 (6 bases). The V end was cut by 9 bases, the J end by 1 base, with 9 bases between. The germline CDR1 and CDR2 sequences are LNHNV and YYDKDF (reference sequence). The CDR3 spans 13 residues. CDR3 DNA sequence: TGTGCCACTGTGGACAGGAACACCGGGGAGCTGTTTTTT. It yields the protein CATVDRNTGELFF.

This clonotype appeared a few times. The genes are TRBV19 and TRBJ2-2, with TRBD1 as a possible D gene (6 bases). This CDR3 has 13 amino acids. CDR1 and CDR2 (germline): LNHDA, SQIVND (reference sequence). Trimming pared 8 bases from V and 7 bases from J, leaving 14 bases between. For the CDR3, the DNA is TGTGCCAGTTCCGAGGGGGTCTTCGGGGAGCTGTTTTTT. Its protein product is CASSEGVFGELFF.

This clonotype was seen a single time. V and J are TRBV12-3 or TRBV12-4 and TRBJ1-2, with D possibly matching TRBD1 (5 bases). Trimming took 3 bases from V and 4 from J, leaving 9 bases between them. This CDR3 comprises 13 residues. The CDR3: CASSFRGGYGYTF. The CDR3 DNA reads TGTGCCAGCAGTTTTAGGGGTGGCTATGGCTACACCTTC.

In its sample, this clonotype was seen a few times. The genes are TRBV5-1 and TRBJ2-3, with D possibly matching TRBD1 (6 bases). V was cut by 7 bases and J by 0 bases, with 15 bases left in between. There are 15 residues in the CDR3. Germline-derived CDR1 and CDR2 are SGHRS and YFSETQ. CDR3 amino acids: CASGEGTHSTDTQYF. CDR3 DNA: TGCGCCAGCGGAGAAGGGACACATAGCACAGATACGCAGTATTTT.

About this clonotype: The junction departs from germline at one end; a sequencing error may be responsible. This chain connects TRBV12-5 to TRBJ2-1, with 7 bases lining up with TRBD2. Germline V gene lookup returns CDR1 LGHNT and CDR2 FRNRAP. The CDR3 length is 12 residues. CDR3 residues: CAWGGRMGEQFF. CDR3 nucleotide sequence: TGCGCCTGGGGCGGGAGAATGGGTGAGCAGTTCTTC.

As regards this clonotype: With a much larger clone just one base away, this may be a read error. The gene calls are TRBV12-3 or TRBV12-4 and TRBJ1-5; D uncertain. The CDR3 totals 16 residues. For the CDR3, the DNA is TGTGCCGGCAGTCCCCGATCTTGGAAGTCCAATCAGCCCCAGCATTTT. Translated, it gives CAGSPRSWKSNQPQHF.

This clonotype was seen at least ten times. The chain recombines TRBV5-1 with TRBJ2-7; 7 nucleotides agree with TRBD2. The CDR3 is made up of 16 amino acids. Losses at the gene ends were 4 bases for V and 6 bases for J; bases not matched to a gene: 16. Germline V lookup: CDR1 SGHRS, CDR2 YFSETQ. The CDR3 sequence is CASSGGSGLAALEQYF. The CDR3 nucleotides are TGCGCCAGCAGCGGGGGGAGTGGGCTAGCGGCCCTCGAGCAGTACTTC.

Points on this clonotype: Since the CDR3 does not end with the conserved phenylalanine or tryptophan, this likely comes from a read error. The CDR3: CASSPQRFETQYS. The DNA of the CDR3 is TGTGCCAGCTCACCACAGCGATTCGAGACCCAGTACTCC. J is TRBJ2-4 and V is TRBV18, with unresolved D. The J call is doubtful: the DNA matches TRBJ2-5 better. This CDR3 is built from 13 residues. The germline V gene has CDR1 KGHSH and CDR2 LQKENI.

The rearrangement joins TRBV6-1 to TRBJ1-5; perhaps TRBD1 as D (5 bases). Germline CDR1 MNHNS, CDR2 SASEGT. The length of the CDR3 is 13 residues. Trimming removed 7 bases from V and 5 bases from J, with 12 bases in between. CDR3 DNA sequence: TGTGCCAGCACCCGCGGGGGATATCAGCCCCAGCATTTT. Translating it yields CASTRGGYQPQHF.

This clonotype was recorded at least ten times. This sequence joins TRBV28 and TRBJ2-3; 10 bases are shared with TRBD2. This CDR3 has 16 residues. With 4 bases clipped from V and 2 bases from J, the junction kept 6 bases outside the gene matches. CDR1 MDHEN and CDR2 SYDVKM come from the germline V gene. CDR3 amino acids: CASSSGLARLTDTQYF. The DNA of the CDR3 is TGTGCCAGCAGTTCGGGACTAGCGAGACTCACAGATACGCAGTATTTT.

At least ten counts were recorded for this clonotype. The CDR3 DNA reads as TGTGCCAGCAGCCGGACAGGGATCACTGAAGCTTTCTTT. Translation gives CASSRTGITEAFF. This chain links TRBV7-2 with TRBJ1-1; the match to TRBD1 covers 8 bases. The junction had 3 bases not matched to a gene; V was cut back by 5 bases and J by 4 bases. The CDR3 has 13 residues. Germline V gene lookup returns CDR1 SGHTA and CDR2 FQGNSA.

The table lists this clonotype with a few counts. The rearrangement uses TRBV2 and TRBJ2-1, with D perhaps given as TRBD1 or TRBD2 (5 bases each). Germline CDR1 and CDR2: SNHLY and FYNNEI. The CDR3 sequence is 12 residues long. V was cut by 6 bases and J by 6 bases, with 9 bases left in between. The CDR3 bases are TGTGCCAGCAGCGGGGCCGTCAATGAGCAGTTCTTC. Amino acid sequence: CASSGAVNEQFF.

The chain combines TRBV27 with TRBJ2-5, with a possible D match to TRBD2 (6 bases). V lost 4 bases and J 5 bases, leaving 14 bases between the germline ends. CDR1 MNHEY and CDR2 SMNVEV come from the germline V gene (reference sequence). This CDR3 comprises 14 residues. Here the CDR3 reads CASSYSGEGETQYF. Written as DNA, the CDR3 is TGTGCCAGCAGTTACTCGGGAGAGGGGGAGACCCAGTACTTC.

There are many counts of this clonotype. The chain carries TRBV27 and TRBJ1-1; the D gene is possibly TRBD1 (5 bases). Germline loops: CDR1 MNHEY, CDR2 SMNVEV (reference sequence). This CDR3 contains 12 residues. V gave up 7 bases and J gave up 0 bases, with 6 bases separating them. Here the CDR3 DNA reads TGTGCCAGCATGGGGCTGAACACTGAAGCTTTCTTT. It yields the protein CASMGLNTEAFF.

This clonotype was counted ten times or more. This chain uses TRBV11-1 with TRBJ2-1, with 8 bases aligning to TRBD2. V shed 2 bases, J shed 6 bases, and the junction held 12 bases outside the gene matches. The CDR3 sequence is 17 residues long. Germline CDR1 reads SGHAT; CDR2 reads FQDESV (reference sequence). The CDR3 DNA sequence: TGTGCCAGCAGCTTAAATGGTCTGAGCGGGGGCCTCAATGAGCAGTTCTTC. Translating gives CASSLNGLSGGLNEQFF. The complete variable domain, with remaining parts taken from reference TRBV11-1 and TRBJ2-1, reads EAEVAQSPRYKITEKSQAVAFWCDPISGHATLYWYRQILGQGPELLVQFQDESVVDDSQLPKDRFSAERLKGVDSTLKIQPAELGDSAMYLCASSLNGLSGGLNEQFFGPGTRLTVL.